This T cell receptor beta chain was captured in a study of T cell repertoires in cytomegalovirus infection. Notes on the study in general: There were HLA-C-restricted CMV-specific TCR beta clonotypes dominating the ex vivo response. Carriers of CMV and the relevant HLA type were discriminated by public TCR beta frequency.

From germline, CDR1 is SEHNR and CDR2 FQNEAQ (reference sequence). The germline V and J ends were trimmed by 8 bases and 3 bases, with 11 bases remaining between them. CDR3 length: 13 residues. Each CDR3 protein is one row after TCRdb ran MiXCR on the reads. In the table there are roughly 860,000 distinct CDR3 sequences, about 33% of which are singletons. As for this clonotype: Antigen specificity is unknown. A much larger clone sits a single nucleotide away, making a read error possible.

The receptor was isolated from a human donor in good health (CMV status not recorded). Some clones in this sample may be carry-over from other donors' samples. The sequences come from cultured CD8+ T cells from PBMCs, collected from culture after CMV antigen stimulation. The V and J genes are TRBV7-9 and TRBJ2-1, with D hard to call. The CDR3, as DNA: TGTGCCAGCTGCCCCCAGGTCTACAATGAGCAGTTCTTC. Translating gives CASCPQVYNEQFF.